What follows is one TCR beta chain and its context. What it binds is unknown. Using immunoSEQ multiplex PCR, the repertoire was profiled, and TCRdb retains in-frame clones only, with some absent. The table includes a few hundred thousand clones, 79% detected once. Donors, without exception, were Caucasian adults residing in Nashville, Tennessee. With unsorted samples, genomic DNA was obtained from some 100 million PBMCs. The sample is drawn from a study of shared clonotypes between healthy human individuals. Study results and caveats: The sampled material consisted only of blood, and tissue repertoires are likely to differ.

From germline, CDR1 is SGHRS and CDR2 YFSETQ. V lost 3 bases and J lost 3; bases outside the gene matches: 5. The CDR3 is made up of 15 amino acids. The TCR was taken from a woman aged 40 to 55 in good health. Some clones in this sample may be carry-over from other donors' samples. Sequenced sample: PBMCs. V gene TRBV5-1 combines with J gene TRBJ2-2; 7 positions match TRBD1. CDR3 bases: TGCGCCAGCAGCTCCGACAGGGTCGACACCGGGGAGCTGTTTTTT. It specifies CASSSDRVDTGELFF.